The 10 T cell receptor beta chains below come from one sample, sequenced in a study of cytomegalovirus exposure and HLA in healthy donors. Sequenced by immunoSEQ multiplex PCR; TCRdb stores in-frame clones only, minus some. The repertoire holds 150,000 to 200,000 clones, with around four fifths as singletons. Sequencing was carried out using PBMCs. The receptor source for this set is a man aged 18 to 30 in good health and CMV-seropositive.

This clone was detected once. The genes are TRBV5-3 and TRBJ2-7, with D possibly being TRBD1 (5 bases). TRBV5-3 is an ORF for which the function is uncertain. V was cut by 1 base and J by 4 bases, with 12 bases left in between. CDR3 size: 14 residues. For the CDR3, the DNA is TGTGCCAGAAGCTTGTTAGGACATTGTTACGAGCAGTACTTC. Amino acid sequence: CARSLLGHCYEQYF.

The chain uses TRBV5-1 and TRBJ2-5; 8 bases are a match to TRBD2. CDR3 length equals 14 residues. The V and J ends lost 1 base and 1 base, in that order; junction bases with no gene match: 0. Germline V gene sequence: CDR1 SGHRS, CDR2 YFSETQ. The CDR3 region has the DNA TGCGCCAGCAGCTTGACTAGCGGCCAAGAGACCCAGTACTTC. This translates into CASSLTSGQETQYF.

The V call is TRBV5-6, the J call TRBJ1-1; 7 bases line up with TRBD1. CDR3 size: 15 residues. Trimming removed 4 bases from V and 3 bases from J; junction bases left unmatched: 9. Germline V CDR1 and CDR2: SGHDT, YYEEEE. The CDR3 sequence: CASSGNLRGDTEAFF. CDR3 nucleotides: TGTGCCAGCAGCGGTAACCTCAGGGGGGACACTGAAGCTTTCTTT.

The chain recombines TRBV11-2 with TRBJ2-1, with 10 bases aligning to TRBD2. This CDR3 spans 16 amino acids. With 1 base clipped from V and 8 bases from J, the junction kept 8 bases outside the gene matches. In germline, CDR1 is SGHAT, CDR2 FQNNGV. CDR3 amino acids: CASSLGTSGTSHEQFF. DNA of the CDR3: TGTGCCAGCAGCTTAGGTACTAGCGGGACTTCTCATGAGCAGTTCTTC.

The V call is TRBV10-3, the J call TRBJ1-4, with 10 nucleotides matching TRBD1. The V segment lost 8 bases and the J segment 8 bases; nucleotides outside the gene matches: 8. The CDR3 is 14 amino acids. Germline V gene lookup returns CDR1 ENHRY and CDR2 SYGVKD. The CDR3, as DNA: TGTGCCATCGGAACCGGGACAGGGGAAGAAAAACTGTTTTTT. Its translation: CAIGTGTGEEKLFF.

The chain has TRBV15 and TRBJ2-1; no definite D call. There are 14 residues in the CDR3. Per germline, CDR1 LNHNV and CDR2 YYDKDF (reference sequence). Trimming removed 1 base from V and 3 bases from J, with 7 bases in between. CDR3 region: CATSRVRGYNEQFF. CDR3 nucleotide sequence: TGTGCCACCAGCAGAGTAAGAGGCTACAATGAGCAGTTCTTC.

This chain links TRBV28 with TRBJ2-3; TRBD1 aligns across 7 bases. The ends lost 7 bases at V and 1 base at J; junction bases unmatched: 8. The germline gives CDR1 MDHEN, CDR2 SYDVKM. The CDR3 totals 15 residues. For the CDR3, the DNA is TGTGCCAGCACAAGACAGGGTTCGGGCACAGATACGCAGTATTTT. Its protein is CASTRQGSGTDTQYF.

The rearrangement links TRBV29-1 to TRBJ1-1; the D gene is possibly TRBD1 (5 bases). This CDR3 region has 14 residues. V lost 6 bases and J lost 5, with 19 bases in between. Germline V gene sequence: CDR1 SQVTM, CDR2 ANQGSEA. The CDR3, as DNA: TGCAGCGTCGGTGGCGGGGGTAAAAAGACTGAAGCTTTCTTT. Protein product: CSVGGGGKKTEAFF.

This chain joins TRBV20-1 and TRBJ2-5; D gene ambiguous. The germline V gene has CDR1 DFQATT and CDR2 SNEGSKA (reference sequence). The CDR3 runs 11 residues. V shed 3 bases and J shed 5 bases, with 7 bases lying between them. The CDR3 is CSASREETQYF. In nucleotides, the CDR3 is TGCAGTGCTAGTAGAGAGGAGACCCAGTACTTC.

The V call is TRBV2, the J call TRBJ2-1; D is possibly TRBD1 (7 bases). This CDR3 spans 13 amino acids. The germline gives CDR1 SNHLY, CDR2 FYNNEI. Trimming shortened V by 6 bases and J by 8 bases, and 14 bases separated the two germline ends. DNA for the CDR3: TGTGCCAGCAGCGGGGGCAGGGGGGATGAGCAGTTCTTC. Translation gives CASSGGRGDEQFF.